This T cell receptor beta chain was documented in a study of blood T cell repertoires in COVID-19 (TCRdb year 2020). Concerning the study at large: The collaborator samples originated in the United States, Italy and Spain and spanned the acute and convalescent phases of COVID-19. The dataset comprised deeply sampled blood TCRbeta repertoires from subjects exposed to, actively infected with, or recovered from COVID-19. Where HLA class I and class II types were available, the types were taken from metadata supplied by the sample provider, not from assay-based typing. The repertoires were released in a freely available public database meant as a resource for research on the immune response to SARS-CoV-2. Samples came from the ongoing ImmuneRACE study (first 160 participants) plus 1,254 subjects from 6 global collaborators. The sample metadata nearly always contained a de-identified subject ID, COVID-19 status, age in years and sex. The material from the prospective study consisted of cDNA or gDNA derived from T cells, B-cell-depleted T cells, or PBMCs. What the authors observed across the whole study: Clinical and demographic metadata were provided uncurated, with the amount varying by source and participant.

Details on this clone: No antigen is known for it. There are no base qualities to consult, and no much larger clone falls within one base.

The collaborating institutions used their own protocols to collect whole blood in K2EDTA tubes. Collaborator samples were shipped for TCRbeta analysis as frozen whole blood, isolated PBMCs, or DNA extracted from either sample type. CDR1 SGHTA and CDR2 FQGNSA were looked up in the germline V gene. From the cysteine up to the phenylalanine, the CDR3 has a length of 17 residues. CDR3 DNA only is kept here, 51 bases in frame from base 1. Relative to germline, V is missing 4 bases and J is missing 4 bases, with 13 bases of the junction outside any gene match. TCRbeta CDR3 regions were amplified from genomic DNA using the immunoSEQ Assay, a bias-controlled multiplex PCR. From the authors' description of their analysis: The number of nucleated cells in each sample was estimated by amplification of reference gene primers within the assay. Sequence reads were collapsed and filtered to measure the absolute abundance of every unique TCRbeta CDR3 rearrangement. Productive Simpson clonality was computed per sample as the square root of Simpson's diversity index over productive rearrangements. Entries here come from immuneACCESS through TCRdb and include only in-frame sequences with V and J called. Some clones fail to appear in such tables; in the studies checked, an unresolved V gene covers under half of the shortfall, and the cause of the remainder is unknown. That table supplies the V and J calls and clone size; D and trimming were determined from the DNA. This sample comprises 75,000 to 90,000 clones, roughly 88% of them detected only once. 8% of the sample comes from the top ten.

Sequencing was carried out using peripheral blood. The chain couples TRBV7-2 to TRBJ1-1, and 9 junction bases match TRBD1. The source is a man in his forties or fifties with active COVID-19. At the DNA level, the sequence is TGTGCCAGCAGCTGGGGGACAGGGAAGGGTCATGGCACTGAAGCTTTCTTT. It codes for CASSWGTGKGHGTEAFF.